One T cell receptor (beta chain) is described in this entry. In the study's own analysis: Nucleated cell counts were estimated from reference gene primer amplification. Profiling relied on immunoSEQ multiplex PCR, and the TCRdb table lists in-frame clones only, not all of them. That table furnishes V, J and clone size, whereas the DNA furnished D and trimming. The table shows nearly 7,000 clones, with approximately 85% occurring only once. This specimen comes from a study of blood T cell repertoires in COVID-19. Study in general: COVID-19 samples from acute and convalescent phases originated in the United States, Italy and Spain. From T cells, B-cell-depleted T cells, or PBMCs came the material, which was cDNA or gDNA.

V lost 1 base and J lost 3, with 10 bases in between. Looked up from germline, CDR1 is SGHTA and CDR2 is FQGNSA. This CDR3 region has 15 residues. The J gene is TRBJ1-5, the V gene TRBV7-2; D is uncertain. The sample was peripheral blood. The TCR sequence derives from a human donor in a cohort sampled during active COVID-19. The CDR3 nucleotides read TGTGCCAGCAGCTTAGAGCGGTTCCACAATCAGCCCCAGCATTTT. Protein: CASSLERFHNQPQHF.